The clone carrying this T cell receptor beta chain has a handful of counts. Its target is not known. The CDR3 loop spans 14 amino acids. Germline V gives CDR1 SGHTA, CDR2 FQGNSA. The V and J ends lost 2 bases and 2 bases respectively, with 6 bases between them. Genomic DNA acted as the template from which TCR beta VDJ combination and CDR3 sequence profiling were carried out. MiXCR was run by TCRdb on the reads, yielding one entry per CDR3 protein. The sample contains 200,000 or so distinct CDR3 sequences, 55% to 70% of which appear only once. This entry comes from a study of CD8+CD57+ T cells in acquired aplastic anemia. In the study overall: Roughly 3 ug was the average amount of DNA from sorted CD4+ and CD8+ cells.

Whole-study findings and limits: Statistical testing detected no significant gap in CD8+ Simpson's diversity between patients and controls. The same twenty-nine CD8+ CDR3 sequences occurred in patients and in controls.

Input material: sorted CD4+, CD8+, or CD8+CD57+ T cells (not recorded which) from PBMCs. The chain recombines TRBV7-2 with TRBJ2-2; the D is unclear. This clonotype was obtained from a human donor with severe aplastic anemia or a healthy control (not recorded which). In nucleotides, the CDR3 is TGTGCCAGCAGCTTAACCGGAAACACCGGGGAGCTGTTTTTT. Translation gives CASSLTGNTGELFF.